The next 11 T cell receptor beta chains were all read from a single sample in a study of cytomegalovirus exposure and HLA in healthy donors. PCR was performed using 60 Vbeta and 13 Jbeta primers. Using immunoSEQ multiplex PCR, the repertoire was profiled, and TCRdb retains in-frame clones only, with some absent. Here the sample spans 200,000 to 250,000 clones, about 89% being singletons. Sequencing was carried out using PBMCs. All receptors derive from a woman under 30 in good health and CMV-seronegative.

This clone showed up just once. V usage is TRBV7-3 and J usage is TRBJ2-1, with 10 positions matching TRBD2. The CDR3 runs 16 residues. CDR1 is SGHTA, CDR2 FQGTGA, per germline. V gave up 2 bases and J gave up 4 bases; unmatched junction bases: 5. CDR3 sequence: CASSLSTSGSYNEQFF. Here the CDR3 DNA reads TGTGCCAGCAGCTTATCGACTAGCGGGTCTTACAATGAGCAGTTCTTC.

V usage is TRBV5-1 and J usage is TRBJ1-3, with a weak D call TRBD1 (5 bases). The V end was cut by 0 bases, the J end by 1 base, with 8 bases between. Germline CDR1 and CDR2: SGHRS and YFSETQ. There are 15 residues in the CDR3. DNA for the CDR3: TGCGCCAGCAGCTTGGCCGGGGGATCTGGAAACACCATATATTTT. Translated: CASSLAGGSGNTIYF.

J is TRBJ2-7 and V is TRBV7-8, with 7 nucleotides matching TRBD2. The germline V gene has CDR1 SGHVS and CDR2 FQNEAQ. Trimming removed 0 bases from V and 2 bases from J; junction bases left unmatched: 1. The CDR3 loop spans 14 amino acids. The DNA of the CDR3 is TGTGCCAGCAGCTTAGCGGGGGGGGCCTACGAGCAGTACTTC. Its translation: CASSLAGGAYEQYF. The full variable domain, rest sourced from reference TRBV7-8 and TRBJ2-7, is GAGVSQSPRYKVAKRGQDVALRCDPISGHVSLFWYQQALGQGPEFLTYFQNEAQLDKSGLPSDRFFAERPEGSVSTLKIQRTQQEDSAVYLCASSLAGGAYEQYFGPGTRLTVT.

This sequence joins TRBV11-2 and TRBJ2-5, with a possible D match to TRBD2 (5 bases). CDR3 size: 13 residues. The V end was cut by 8 bases, the J end by 2 bases, with 12 bases between. CDR1 is SGHAT and CDR2 is FQNNGV in the germline V gene. This CDR3 reads CASASGRQETQYF. CDR3 bases: TGTGCCAGCGCCAGCGGACGACAAGAGACCCAGTACTTC. Using reference TRBV11-2 and TRBJ2-5 for the parts outside the CDR3, the full variable domain is EAGVAQSPRYKIIEKRQSVAFWCNPISGHATLYWYQQILGQGPKLLIQFQNNGVVDDSQLPKDRFSAERLKGVDSTLKIQPAKLEDSAVYLCASASGRQETQYFGPGTRLLVL.

The chain carries TRBV6-4 and TRBJ1-2; a possible D gene is TRBD1 (5 bases). The germline V and J ends were trimmed by 6 bases and 1 base, with 9 bases remaining between them. The CDR3 is made up of 13 amino acids. Germline assignment: CDR1 MRHNA and CDR2 SNTAGT. This CDR3 reads CASRQDSNYGYTF. CDR3 bases: TGTGCCAGCAGGCAAGACAGTAACTATGGCTACACCTTC.

The chain couples TRBV28 to TRBJ2-1; the match to TRBD1 covers 8 bases. V trimming: 6 bases; J trimming: 4 bases; junction bases outside the gene matches: 8. This CDR3 is 15 amino acids long. Germline loops: CDR1 MDHEN, CDR2 SYDVKM. CDR3 region: CASSPAGQAYNEQFF. Here the CDR3 DNA reads TGTGCCAGCAGCCCCGCGGGACAGGCGTACAATGAGCAGTTCTTC.

This clone was found a few times. This rearrangement joins TRBV6-6 to TRBJ2-2; TRBD1 agrees at 7 bases. V lost 5 bases and J lost 1; bases outside the gene matches: 4. CDR1 MNHNY and CDR2 SVGAGI come from the germline V gene (reference sequence). This CDR3 is built from 15 residues. Written as DNA, the CDR3 is TGTGCCAGCAGTGGTAACAGGGGGAACACCGGGGAGCTGTTTTTT. Translated: CASSGNRGNTGELFF.

V and J are TRBV7-9 and TRBJ2-3; the D gene is possibly TRBD2 (6 bases). From germline, CDR1 is SEHNR and CDR2 FQNEAQ (reference sequence). The CDR3 sequence is 18 residues long. Trimming pared 3 bases from V and 0 bases from J, leaving 19 bases between. The CDR3 spells CASSFMGLLFSSTDTQYF. The CDR3 nucleotides are TGTGCCAGCAGCTTCATGGGACTCTTGTTCTCTAGCACAGATACGCAGTATTTT. Complete variable domain (other parts from reference TRBV7-9 and TRBJ2-3): DTGVSQNPRHKITKRGQNVTFRCDPISEHNRLYWYRQTLGQGPEFLTYFQNEAQLEKSRLLSDRFSAERPKGSFSTLEIQRTEQGDSAMYLCASSFMGLLFSSTDTQYFGPGTRLTVL.

The chain links TRBV7-8 to TRBJ2-5; 12 bases map to TRBD2. The length of the CDR3 is 17 residues. Per germline, CDR1 SGHVS and CDR2 FQNEAQ. V dropped 0 bases and J dropped 5; count of bases not matched to a gene: 7. CDR3 region: CASSLAGWTSGTETQYF. CDR3 DNA: TGTGCCAGCAGCTTAGCAGGGTGGACTAGCGGGACGGAGACCCAGTACTTC. Based on the CDR3 plus reference TRBV7-8 and TRBJ2-5, the full variable domain is GAGVSQSPRYKVAKRGQDVALRCDPISGHVSLFWYQQALGQGPEFLTYFQNEAQLDKSGLPSDRFFAERPEGSVSTLKIQRTQQEDSAVYLCASSLAGWTSGTETQYFGPGTRLLVL.

This rearrangement joins TRBV7-2 to TRBJ2-7; TRBD2 matches 14 bases. Germline CDR1 SGHTA, CDR2 FQGNSA. The V and J ends lost 1 base and 4 bases, in that order; junction bases with no gene match: 6. There are 17 residues in the CDR3. DNA for the CDR3: TGTGCCAGCAGCTTAGAGGGGACTAGCGGGAGTGAGTACGAGCAGTACTTC. This sequence encodes CASSLEGTSGSEYEQYF.

This chain joins TRBV27 and TRBJ2-1; 15 bases agree with TRBD2. This CDR3 comprises 19 residues. Trimming took 7 bases from V and 4 from J; bases not matched to a gene: 14. Looked up from germline, CDR1 is MNHEY and CDR2 is SMNVEV (reference sequence). The CDR3 reads CASKPPGLAGGRGYNEQFF. In DNA form, the CDR3 reads TGTGCCAGCAAACCCCCGGGACTAGCGGGAGGTAGGGGGTACAATGAGCAGTTCTTC.